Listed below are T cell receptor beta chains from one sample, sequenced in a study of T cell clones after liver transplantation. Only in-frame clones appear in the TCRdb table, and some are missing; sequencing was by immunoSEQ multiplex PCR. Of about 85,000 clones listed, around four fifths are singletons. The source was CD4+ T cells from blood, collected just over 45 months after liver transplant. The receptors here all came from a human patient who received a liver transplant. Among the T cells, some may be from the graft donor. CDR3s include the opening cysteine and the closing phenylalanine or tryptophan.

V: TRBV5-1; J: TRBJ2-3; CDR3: CASEGEGTDTQYF
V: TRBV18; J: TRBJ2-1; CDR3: CASSRASYNEQFF
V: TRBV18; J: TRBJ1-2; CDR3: CASSPGAGYGYTF
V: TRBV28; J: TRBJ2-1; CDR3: CASSRFDRDSNEQFF
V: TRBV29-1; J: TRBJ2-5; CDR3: CSVRGIGETETQYF
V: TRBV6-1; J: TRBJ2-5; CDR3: CASSTQGGNQETQYF
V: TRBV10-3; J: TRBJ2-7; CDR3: CAISEWGFYEQYF
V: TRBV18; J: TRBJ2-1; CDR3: CASSPPGLAGRGSNEQFF
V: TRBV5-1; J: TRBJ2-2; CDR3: CASSFLKEGGELFF
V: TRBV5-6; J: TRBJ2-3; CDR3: CASSLAATPFYTQYF
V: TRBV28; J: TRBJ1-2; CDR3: CASIPAGVFNYGYTF
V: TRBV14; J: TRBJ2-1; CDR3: CASSQRLAGLNEQFF
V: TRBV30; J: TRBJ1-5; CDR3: CVLGDSVNQPQHF
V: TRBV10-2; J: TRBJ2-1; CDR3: CASSDGGAGRNEQFF
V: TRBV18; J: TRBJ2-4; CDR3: CASSPPSGTKNIQYF
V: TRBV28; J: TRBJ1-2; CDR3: CASSLSRNYGYTF
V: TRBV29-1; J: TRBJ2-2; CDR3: CSVAGLAGGPGTGELFF
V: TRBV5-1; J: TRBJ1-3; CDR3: CASSFSGTSGNTIYF
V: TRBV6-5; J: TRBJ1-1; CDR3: CATEQQGARNTEAFF